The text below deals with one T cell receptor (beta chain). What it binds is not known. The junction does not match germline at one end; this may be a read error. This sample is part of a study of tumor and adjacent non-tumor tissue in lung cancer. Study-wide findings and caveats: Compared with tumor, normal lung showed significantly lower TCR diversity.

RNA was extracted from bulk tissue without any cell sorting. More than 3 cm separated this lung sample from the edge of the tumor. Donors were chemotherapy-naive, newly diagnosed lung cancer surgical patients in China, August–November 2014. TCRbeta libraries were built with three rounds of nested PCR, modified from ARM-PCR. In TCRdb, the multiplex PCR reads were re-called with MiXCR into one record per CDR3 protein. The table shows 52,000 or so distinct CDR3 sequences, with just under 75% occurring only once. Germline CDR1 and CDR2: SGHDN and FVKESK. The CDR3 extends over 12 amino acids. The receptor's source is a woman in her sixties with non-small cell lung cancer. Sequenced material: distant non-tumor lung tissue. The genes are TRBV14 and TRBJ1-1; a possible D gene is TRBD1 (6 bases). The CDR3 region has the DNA TGTGTCAGCGGCCGGGACATGGTGGAAGCTTTCTTT. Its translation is CVSGRDMVEAFF.